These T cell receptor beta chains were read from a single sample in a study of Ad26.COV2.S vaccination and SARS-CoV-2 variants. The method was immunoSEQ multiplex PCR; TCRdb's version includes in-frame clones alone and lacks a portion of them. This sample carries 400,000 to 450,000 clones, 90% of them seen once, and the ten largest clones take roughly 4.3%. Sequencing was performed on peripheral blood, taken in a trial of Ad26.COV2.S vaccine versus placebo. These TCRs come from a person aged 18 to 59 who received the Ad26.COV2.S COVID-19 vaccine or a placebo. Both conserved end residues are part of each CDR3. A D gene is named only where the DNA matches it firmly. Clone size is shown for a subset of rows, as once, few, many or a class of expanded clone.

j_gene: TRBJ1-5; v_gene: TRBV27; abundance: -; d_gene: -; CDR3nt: TGTGCCAGCAGTTTTGGACAGCATAGCAATCAGCCCCAGCATTTT; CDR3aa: CASSFGQHSNQPQHF
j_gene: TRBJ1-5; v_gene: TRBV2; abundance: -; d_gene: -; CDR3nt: TGTGCCAGCAGTGGACAGGACAATCAGCCCCAGCATTTT; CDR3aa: CASSGQDNQPQHF
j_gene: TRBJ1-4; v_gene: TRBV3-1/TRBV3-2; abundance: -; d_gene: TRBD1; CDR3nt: TGTGCCAGCAGCCATAGGACAGGCGCTGAAAAACTGTTTTTT; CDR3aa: CASSHRTGAEKLFF
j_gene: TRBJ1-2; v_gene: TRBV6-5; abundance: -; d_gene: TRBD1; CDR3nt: TGTGCCAGTTACAGGGGGCTCGGAGGCTACACCTTC; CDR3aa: CASYRGLGGYTF
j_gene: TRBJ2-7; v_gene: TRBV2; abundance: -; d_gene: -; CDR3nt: TGTGCCAGCAGTCCTAGACAGTTCCCCTACGAGCAGTACTTC; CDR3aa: CASSPRQFPYEQYF
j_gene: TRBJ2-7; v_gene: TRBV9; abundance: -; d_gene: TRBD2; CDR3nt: TGTGCCAGCAGCGCCGGGACTAGGGGTCTCGAGCAGTACTTC; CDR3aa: CASSAGTRGLEQYF
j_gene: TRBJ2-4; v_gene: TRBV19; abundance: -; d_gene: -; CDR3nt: TGTGCGGTCAGCGAGGGGGACAAAAACATTCAGTACTTC; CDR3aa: CAVSEGDKNIQYF
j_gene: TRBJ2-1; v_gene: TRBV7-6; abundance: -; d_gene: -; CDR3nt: TGTGCCAGCAGCTTGAAGAGGAGTGAGCAGTTCTTC; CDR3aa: CASSLKRSEQFF
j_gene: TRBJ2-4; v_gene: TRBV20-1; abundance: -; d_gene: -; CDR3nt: TGCAGCGACTCCTCCTACTTTCAGTACTTC; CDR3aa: CSDSSYFQYF
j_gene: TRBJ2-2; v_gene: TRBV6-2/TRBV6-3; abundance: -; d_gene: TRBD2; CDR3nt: TGTGCCAGCAGTTACCGAGGACTAGCGGGGGCCAGCACCGGGGAGCTGTTTTTT; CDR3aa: CASSYRGLAGASTGELFF
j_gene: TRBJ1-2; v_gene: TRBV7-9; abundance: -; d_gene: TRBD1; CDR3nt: TGTGCCAGCAGCAGAGAACAGGGGGCGACGGGCTACACCTTC; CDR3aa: CASSREQGATGYTF
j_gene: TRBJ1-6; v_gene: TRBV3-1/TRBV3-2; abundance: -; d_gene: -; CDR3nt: TGTGCCAGCAGCCAAGAAGCAGGAAAAAACTTTAATTCACCCCTCCACTTT; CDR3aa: CASSQEAGKNFNSPLHF
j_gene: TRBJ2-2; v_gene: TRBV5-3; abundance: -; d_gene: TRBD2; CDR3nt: TGTGCCAGAATCCCAGAAAGTAGCGGGAGGGCCGGGGAGCTGTTTTTT; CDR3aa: CARIPESSGRAGELFF
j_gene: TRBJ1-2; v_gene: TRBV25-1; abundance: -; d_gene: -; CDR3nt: TGTGCCAGCAGTGAAGTTTACAGCTCCGATCATGGCTACACCTTC; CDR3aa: CASSEVYSSDHGYTF
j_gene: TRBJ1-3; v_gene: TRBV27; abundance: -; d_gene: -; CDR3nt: TGTGCCAGCAGTTTTAACGCGGCTGGAAACACCATATATTTT; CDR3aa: CASSFNAAGNTIYF
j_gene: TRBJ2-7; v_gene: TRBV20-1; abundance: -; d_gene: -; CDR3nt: TGCAGTGCAGCCGCCGGCTACGAGCAGTACTTC; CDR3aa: CSAAAGYEQYF
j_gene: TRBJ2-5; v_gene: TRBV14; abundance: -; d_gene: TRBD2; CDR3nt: TGTGCCAGCAGCCAAGTGTGGAGCGGGAGGAAAGAGACCCAGTACTTC; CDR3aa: CASSQVWSGRKETQYF
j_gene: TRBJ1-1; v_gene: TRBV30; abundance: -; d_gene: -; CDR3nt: TGTGCCTGGAGTCCTCGGGCCTCAGACGCTTTCTTT; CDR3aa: CAWSPRASDAFF
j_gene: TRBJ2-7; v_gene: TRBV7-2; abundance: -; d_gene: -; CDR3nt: TGTGCCGTGGGACAGGGTGCTAGCGGGAGTTTAACCGAGCAGTACTTC; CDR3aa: CAVGQGASGSLTEQYF
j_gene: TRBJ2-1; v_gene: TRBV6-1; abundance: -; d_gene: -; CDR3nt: TGTGCCAGCAGTGAAGGGTACTGGCAAGAGCAGTTCTTC; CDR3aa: CASSEGYWQEQFF
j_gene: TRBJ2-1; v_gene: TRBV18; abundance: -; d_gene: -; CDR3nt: TGTGCCAGCTCACCACCAAGGGGAGAGAGCGATGAGCAGTTCTTC; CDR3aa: CASSPPRGESDEQFF
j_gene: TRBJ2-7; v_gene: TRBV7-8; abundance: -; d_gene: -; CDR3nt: TGTGCCAGCAGCTTCGCCTACGAGCAGTACTTC; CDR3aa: CASSFAYEQYF
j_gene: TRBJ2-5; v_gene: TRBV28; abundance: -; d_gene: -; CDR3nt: TGTGCCAGCAGTCTCGCGAGGGGGCAAGAGACCCAGTACTTC; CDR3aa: CASSLARGQETQYF
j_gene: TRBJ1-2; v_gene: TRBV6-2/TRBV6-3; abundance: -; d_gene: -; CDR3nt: TGTGCCAGCAGTTACTCAGGTGGGGAGACCTATGGCTACACCTTC; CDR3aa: CASSYSGGETYGYTF
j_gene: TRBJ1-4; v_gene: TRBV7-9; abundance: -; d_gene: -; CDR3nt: TGTGCCAGCAGCCTCGACGGAGTAGTAGTTGCAACTAATGAAAAACTGTTTTTT; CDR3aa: CASSLDGVVVATNEKLFF
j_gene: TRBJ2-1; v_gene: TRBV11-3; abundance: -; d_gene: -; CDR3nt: TGTGCCAGCAGCTTCGGTCTGAGCTCCTACAATGAGCAGTTCTTC; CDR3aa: CASSFGLSSYNEQFF
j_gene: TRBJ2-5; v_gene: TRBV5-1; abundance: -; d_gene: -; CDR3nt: TGCGCCAGCAGCTTGGAAGGGGCCGGTGGTCAAGAGACCCAGTACTTC; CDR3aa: CASSLEGAGGQETQYF
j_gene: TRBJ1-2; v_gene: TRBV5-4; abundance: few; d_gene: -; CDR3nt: TGTGCCAGCAGCTTGGTTGGGGGAGACGGCTACACCTTC; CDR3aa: CASSLVGGDGYTF
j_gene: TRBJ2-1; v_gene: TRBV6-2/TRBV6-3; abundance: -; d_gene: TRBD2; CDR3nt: TGTGCCAGCAGCGGGACTAGTTTTTTTGGTGAGCAGTTCTTC; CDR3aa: CASSGTSFFGEQFF
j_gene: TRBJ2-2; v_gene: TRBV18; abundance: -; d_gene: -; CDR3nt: TGTGCCAGCTCACCTGGGGTCGCAGGGAACACCGGGGAGCTGTTTTTT; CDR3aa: CASSPGVAGNTGELFF
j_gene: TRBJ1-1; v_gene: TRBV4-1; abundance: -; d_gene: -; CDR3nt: TGCGCCAGCAGCCAAGACGGTGGGTTAGTCCCTGAAGCTTTCTTT; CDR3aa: CASSQDGGLVPEAFF
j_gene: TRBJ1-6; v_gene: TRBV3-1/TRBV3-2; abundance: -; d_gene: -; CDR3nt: TGTGCCAGCAGTCAAGGGCAGGCCAATTCACCCCTCCACTTT; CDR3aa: CASSQGQANSPLHF